The 32 T cell receptor beta chains reported below all come from one sample, sequenced in a study of T-cell memory formation after mild COVID-19. TCRdb passed the 5' RACE reads through MiXCR, listing each CDR3 protein once. Of roughly 180,000 distinct CDR3 sequences listed, roughly 11% are singletons. Sequences were obtained from PBMCs or a T cell subset sorted from them (not recorded which). The receptors originated from a man aged 18-30 years who had mild COVID-19 (a few samples of this study predate the infection). Cell type and time point are not known.

This clonotype was found a few times. The chain couples TRBV7-2 to TRBJ2-3; 9 bases line up with TRBD1. Germline trimming cut 1 base from V and 3 bases from J; bases unmatched to any gene: 2. This CDR3 comprises 15 residues. Germline CDR1 reads SGHTA; CDR2 reads FQGNSA. This CDR3 is CASSLEGQGTDTQYF. In DNA form, the CDR3 reads TGTGCCAGCAGCTTAGAGGGACAGGGAACAGATACGCAGTATTTT.

The chain couples TRBV5-1 to TRBJ2-5; no reliable D call. The germline V gene encodes CDR1 SGHRS and CDR2 YFSETQ. The ends were cut back, 4 bases at V and 0 bases at J, with 7 bases in the middle. This CDR3 has 13 amino acids. The CDR3 is CASSDLYQETQYF. CDR3 coding DNA: TGCGCCAGCAGCGACCTTTACCAAGAGACCCAGTACTTC.

This chain joins TRBV6-5 and TRBJ1-1, with 8 bases matching TRBD1. Germline trimming cut 6 bases from V and 1 base from J; bases unmatched to any gene: 7. The CDR3 is made up of 15 amino acids. Germline lookup yields CDR1 MNHEY and CDR2 SVGAGI. The CDR3, as DNA: TGTGCCAGCAGGGAGACCGGGACAGGGAACACTGAAGCTTTCTTT. It specifies CASRETGTGNTEAFF.

This clonotype has a handful of counts. CDR3 nucleotides: TGTGCCAGCAGCTTCGCCCGGGGTAGAACCGGGGAGCTGTTTTTT. The encoded protein is CASSFARGRTGELFF. The rearrangement uses TRBV5-4 and TRBJ2-2; possible D gene TRBD2, 5 bases. In germline, CDR1 is SGHNT, CDR2 YYREEE (reference sequence). The CDR3 is made up of 15 amino acids. The V end was cut by 2 bases, the J end by 5 bases, with 13 bases between.

This chain connects TRBV7-2 to TRBJ2-1, with 9 bases identical to TRBD2. CDR3 length: 16 amino acids. With V trimmed by 1 base and J by 7 bases, 8 bases remained unmatched. Germline loops: CDR1 SGHTA, CDR2 FQGNSA. The CDR3 loop reads CASSLDFQRGANEQFF. For the CDR3, the DNA is TGTGCCAGCAGCTTAGATTTCCAGCGGGGGGCTAATGAGCAGTTCTTC.

The chain uses TRBV7-3 and TRBJ2-1; either TRBD1 or TRBD2 may fit D (6 bases each). V shed 3 bases and J shed 7 bases, with 10 bases lying between them. The CDR3 totals 13 residues. Looked up from germline, CDR1 is SGHTA and CDR2 is FQGTGA. In DNA form, the CDR3 reads TGTGCCAGCAGCTTGAGGGGGGAAAATGAGCAGTTCTTC. Its protein is CASSLRGENEQFF.

The chain joins TRBV7-2 to TRBJ1-2; D is ambiguous. The V and J ends lost 4 bases and 5 bases respectively, with 8 bases between them. Germline V gene data show CDR1 as SGHTA and CDR2 as FQGNSA. CDR3 length equals 12 residues. CDR3 DNA: TGTGCCAGCAGCTCCATCGGGTATGGCTACACCTTC. Translating it yields CASSSIGYGYTF.

This sequence joins TRBV4-1 and TRBJ2-1; 13 bases align to TRBD2. The germline gives CDR1 MGHRA, CDR2 YSYEKL. This CDR3 has 20 residues. Losses at the gene ends were 0 bases for V and 0 bases for J; bases not matched to a gene: 8. The CDR3 region is CASSQDPGLAGRLSYNEQFF. DNA for the CDR3: TGCGCCAGCAGCCAAGATCCGGGACTAGCGGGGAGACTCTCCTACAATGAGCAGTTCTTC.

V and J are TRBV20-1 and TRBJ2-1; 8 positions agree with TRBD1. CDR3 length: 16 residues. Per the germline V gene, CDR1 is DFQATT and CDR2 is SNEGSKA (reference sequence). The trim removed 0 bases at V and 3 bases at J, leaving 7 bases unmatched. The CDR3 DNA is TGCAGTGCTAGAGATTTCAGGACAGGGATCTACAATGAGCAGTTCTTC. Translation: CSARDFRTGIYNEQFF.

The CDR3 DNA follows: TGTGCCAGCAAGGGTCGAGCTGATACGCAGTATTTT. This gives the protein CASKGRADTQYF. The chain couples TRBV11-3 to TRBJ2-3; D unresolved. V lost 7 bases, J lost 6 bases, and 11 bases lay in between. This CDR3 spans 12 amino acids. The germline V gene has CDR1 SGHNT and CDR2 YENEEA.

This clonotype occurred a few times. V and J are TRBV7-2 and TRBJ1-6; D gene uncertain. V was trimmed by 1 base and J by 11 bases, leaving 6 bases between them. Germline V gene lookup returns CDR1 SGHTA and CDR2 FQGNSA. CDR3 length: 12 amino acids. CDR3 loop: CASSLDLPPLHF. For the CDR3, the DNA is TGTGCCAGCAGCTTAGATCTTCCACCCCTCCACTTT. Complete variable domain (other parts from reference TRBV7-2 and TRBJ1-6): GAGVSQSPSNKVTEKGKDVELRCDPISGHTALYWYRQSLGQGLEFLIYFQGNSAPDKSGLPSDRFSAERTGGSVSTLTIQRTQQEDSAVYLCASSLDLPPLHFGNGTRLTVT.

The V gene is TRBV7-2, the J gene TRBJ2-3, with D uncertain. The CDR3 totals 14 residues. Germline V gives CDR1 SGHTA, CDR2 FQGNSA. Trimming cost V 5 bases and J 1 base, with 10 bases left between them. The DNA of the CDR3 is TGTGCCAGCAGCCAAAGCACTGGCACAGATACGCAGTATTTT. Amino acid sequence: CASSQSTGTDTQYF.

This clonotype was recorded many times. The rearrangement uses TRBV10-3 and TRBJ1-5; 7 positions agree with TRBD1. Germline CDR1 reads ENHRY; CDR2 reads SYGVKD. V was pared by 10 bases and J by 6 bases, with 12 bases of the junction left unmatched. The CDR3 spans 14 residues. The CDR3 sequence: CATNRGLEGQPQHF. CDR3 nucleotide sequence: TGTGCCACCAACAGGGGCCTCGAGGGTCAGCCCCAGCATTTT.

The rearrangement joins TRBV10-1 to TRBJ2-1; 12 nucleotides agree with TRBD2. Germline loops: CDR1 WNHNN, CDR2 SYGVQD (reference sequence). Trimming cost V 6 bases and J 9 bases; bases outside gene matches: 6. The CDR3 has 14 residues. CDR3 nucleotide sequence: TGCGCCAGCAGCGGACTAGCGGGGTCGGTTGAGCAGTTCTTC. This sequence encodes CASSGLAGSVEQFF.

The CDR3 nucleotides read TGTGCCAGCAGCGCGGACAGTCACTCCTACGAGCAGTACTTC. Its protein is CASSADSHSYEQYF. This chain links TRBV7-2 with TRBJ2-7; the D gene is possibly TRBD1 (6 bases). V was clipped by 5 bases and J by 0 bases, with 11 bases between them. CDR1 SGHTA and CDR2 FQGNSA come from the germline V gene. The CDR3 contains 14 residues.

There are a few counts of this clonotype. The CDR3 protein is CASSTTETQYF. As DNA, the CDR3 is TGTGCCAGCAGCACCACGGAGACCCAGTACTTC. The chain uses TRBV7-9 and TRBJ2-5; D call uncertain. The germline V gene encodes CDR1 SEHNR and CDR2 FQNEAQ (reference sequence). Trimming shortened V by 5 bases and J by 5 bases, and 6 bases separated the two germline ends. This CDR3 comprises 11 residues.

This clonotype was picked up a small number of times. V and J are TRBV6-6 and TRBJ2-4; D gene unclear. V lost 3 bases and J 0 bases, leaving 12 bases between the germline ends. The CDR3 length is 16 residues. The germline V gene has CDR1 MNHNY and CDR2 SVGAGI (reference sequence). The CDR3 spells CASSYASLLAKNIQYF. The CDR3 bases are TGTGCCAGCAGTTATGCGAGCCTACTAGCCAAAAACATTCAGTACTTC.

The chain has TRBV7-2 and TRBJ2-5; the match to TRBD2 covers 9 bases. V dropped 9 bases and J dropped 3; count of bases not matched to a gene: 8. Looked up from germline, CDR1 is SGHTA and CDR2 is FQGNSA. The CDR3 is made up of 14 amino acids. The CDR3 region is CASRRGGGEETQYF. The CDR3 nucleotides read TGTGCCAGTAGGCGCGGCGGGGGGGAAGAGACCCAGTACTTC.

This sequence joins TRBV20-1 and TRBJ1-1; 7 positions agree with TRBD1. V lost 3 bases, J lost 3 bases, and 4 bases stayed unmatched. This CDR3 is 13 amino acids long. Germline V gene data show CDR1 as DFQATT and CDR2 as SNEGSKA (reference sequence). The CDR3 loop is CSARRDRDTEAFF. The CDR3 DNA is TGCAGTGCTAGGCGGGACAGAGACACTGAAGCTTTCTTT.

V usage is TRBV5-1 and J usage is TRBJ2-1; weak D call: TRBD1 (6 bases). Germline CDR1 SGHRS, CDR2 YFSETQ. The CDR3 length is 15 residues. Trimming stripped 1 base from V and 6 bases from J, with 14 bases between. The CDR3 coding sequence is TGCGCCAGCAGCTTGTTGGGGAAAGGGGGCAATGAGCAGTTCTTC. Its protein product is CASSLLGKGGNEQFF.

This clonotype turned up a few times. The chain employs TRBV5-1 and TRBJ2-7; 11 bases are shared with TRBD2. V lost 8 bases, J lost 0 bases, and 7 bases stayed unmatched. The CDR3 loop spans 15 amino acids. CDR1 and CDR2 (germline): SGHRS, YFSETQ. The CDR3 region has the DNA TGCGCCAGTTCTAGCGGGGGGATAAGCTCCTACGAGCAGTACTTC. As protein: CASSSGGISSYEQYF.

The V gene is TRBV7-2, the J gene TRBJ2-3; 11 bases are a match to TRBD2. This CDR3 contains 15 residues. Germline V gene data show CDR1 as SGHTA and CDR2 as FQGNSA. V trimming: 5 bases; J trimming: 4 bases; junction bases outside the gene matches: 5. CDR3 in amino acids: CASSPRLAGSDTQYF. CDR3 sequence (DNA): TGTGCCAGCAGCCCGCGACTAGCGGGGTCAGATACGCAGTATTTT. The whole variable domain, remainder taken from reference TRBV7-2 and TRBJ2-3, is GAGVSQSPSNKVTEKGKDVELRCDPISGHTALYWYRQSLGQGLEFLIYFQGNSAPDKSGLPSDRFSAERTGGSVSTLTIQRTQQEDSAVYLCASSPRLAGSDTQYFGPGTRLTVL.

This clonotype has more than one count but fewer than ten. This chain links TRBV15 with TRBJ2-2; 9 bases align to TRBD2. V lost 2 bases, J lost 3 bases, and 10 bases stayed unmatched. CDR1 and CDR2 (germline): LNHNV, YYDKDF (reference sequence). This CDR3 comprises 18 residues. Written as DNA, the CDR3 is TGTGCCACCAGCAGACCATTGCCGGGACTAGCATACACCGGGGAGCTGTTTTTT. Encoded protein: CATSRPLPGLAYTGELFF.

This sequence joins TRBV7-2 and TRBJ2-1; no firm D call. The CDR3 totals 13 residues. The germline V gene has CDR1 SGHTA and CDR2 FQGNSA. V shed 2 bases and J shed 9 bases, with 11 bases lying between them. The CDR3 nucleotides are TGTGCCAGCAGCTTAAATGTCGAGCTTGAGCAGTTCTTC. This gives the protein CASSLNVELEQFF.

The chain is built from TRBV24-1 and TRBJ2-3; D is unresolved. Germline V gene data show CDR1 as KGHDR and CDR2 as SFDVKD. Trimming took 1 base from V and 5 from J, leaving 3 bases between them. The CDR3 sequence is 12 residues long. CDR3 sequence (DNA): TGTGCCACCAGTGATTTTGGAGATACGCAGTATTTT. It translates to CATSDFGDTQYF.

This chain links TRBV2 with TRBJ2-7, with 7 bases lining up with TRBD1. With 7 bases clipped from V and 5 bases from J, the junction kept 14 bases outside the gene matches. Germline CDR1 is SNHLY and CDR2 is FYNNEI. The CDR3 extends over 15 amino acids. The CDR3 DNA reads TGTGCCAGCACCTTAGAAGGGGGCAGGGGAAACGAGCAGTACGTC. Amino acids: CASTLEGGRGNEQYV.

Many counts were recorded for this clonotype. CDR3 protein: CASSQDSGTYEQYF. The CDR3 region has the DNA TGTGCCAGCAGCCAAGACTCGGGGACCTACGAGCAGTACTTC. The chain links TRBV3-1 to TRBJ2-7; a weak D match, TRBD2 (5 bases). Germline CDR1 LGHDT, CDR2 YNNKEL (reference sequence). The CDR3 totals 14 residues. Trimming pared 0 bases from V and 2 bases from J, leaving 8 bases between.

V gene TRBV20-1 combines with J gene TRBJ2-2; maybe TRBD1 (6 bases). The length of the CDR3 is 15 residues. The germline V gene has CDR1 DFQATT and CDR2 SNEGSKA (reference sequence). Trimming removed 3 bases at V and 3 bases at J, with 14 bases between. CDR3 sequence reads: CSARTQGKYTGELFF. The CDR3 DNA reads as TGCAGTGCTAGGACCCAGGGGAAATACACCGGGGAGCTGTTTTTT.

In its sample, this clonotype was seen a few times. This sequence joins TRBV30 and TRBJ1-4, with no clear D. CDR1 is GTSNPN, CDR2 SVGIG, per germline (reference sequence). With 0 bases removed from V and 11 bases from J, the gap between germline ends came to 22 bases. The CDR3 is 16 residues long. For the CDR3, the DNA is TGTGCCTGGAGTGTGAAAGGGCCGGACGGTTTGGGCAAACTGTTTTTT. This encodes CAWSVKGPDGLGKLFF.

A few counts support this clonotype. The chain links TRBV12-3 or TRBV12-4 to TRBJ2-7; tentatively, D is TRBD1 (6 bases). This CDR3 has 13 amino acids. V was clipped by 5 bases and J by 4 bases, with 12 bases between them. CDR3 residues: CASSVLGQYEQYV. The CDR3 region has the DNA TGTGCCAGCAGTGTCCTCGGACAGTACGAGCAGTACGTC.

The chain couples TRBV9 to TRBJ2-3; tentatively, D is TRBD1 (5 bases). The length of the CDR3 is 13 residues. Between the trimmed V and J ends, which lost 5 bases and 4 bases, there was a span of 11 bases. Looked up from germline, CDR1 is SGDLS and CDR2 is YYNGEE. The CDR3 DNA is TGTGCCAGCAGGGGGCAGGTGGCAGATACGCAGTATTTT. It is translated as CASRGQVADTQYF.

V is TRBV20-1 and J is TRBJ1-1; tentatively, D is TRBD1 (6 bases). With 4 bases removed from V and 0 bases from J, the gap between germline ends came to 12 bases. Germline-derived CDR1 and CDR2 are DFQATT and SNEGSKA (reference sequence). The CDR3 is made up of 14 amino acids. The CDR3 DNA reads TGCAGTGCTAAAGGACAGCCATTGAACACTGAAGCTTTCTTT. This encodes CSAKGQPLNTEAFF.